This T cell receptor (beta chain) was sequenced for a study of tumor and adjacent non-tumor tissue in lung cancer (dated 2018 in TCRdb). General notes on the study: By cancer type, the cohort comprised approximately twelve adenocarcinoma patients, 2 squamous cell carcinoma patients and 1 small cell lung cancer patient. A total of approximately 130,000,000 productive TCRbeta reads were generated by sequencing, corresponding to an average of about 4.17 million reads per sample. Ages among the roughly 15 patients ranged from roughly 31 to 76 years, there were approximately 10 men and 5 women, and disease was at TNM stage I to III. Using bulk TCRbeta repertoires from roughly 14 lung cancer patients, the study set lung tumor tissue side by side with matched distant non-tumor lung tissue. For each patient, one tumor sample and one normal lung sample were taken, giving approximately 30 paired specimens that underwent TCRbeta CDR3 sequencing.

Study-level results and caveats: Tumor tissue showed significantly greater TCR diversity (inverse Simpson) than normal lung tissue (431.37 vs 166.20, P = 0.0075, Mann-Whitney U test). Peripheral blood was not sequenced, so blood TCRbeta repertoires in these lung cancer patients were not examined. The sequencing platform is not named in the methods, and unique molecular identifiers are not mentioned. TCR diversity was significantly higher in younger patients, and greater tumor TCR diversity was associated with shorter overall survival and shorter disease-free survival. Only roughly 16 patients were in the cohort, and the authors stated that larger samples and more detailed clinical data are needed. In normal lung, the top 100 clones accounted for a significantly larger cumulative share of the repertoire than in tumor tissue.

A word on this clonotype: Its antigen is currently not known. No quality values exist for individual bases; no much larger clone is one base distant.

RNA was isolated from bulk unsorted tissue, and RNA quality was assessed with a NanoDrop ND-1000 and an Agilent 2100. Newly diagnosed lung cancer patients without prior chemotherapy who had been admitted for thoracic surgery in China between August and November 2014 were enrolled as donors. Anyone who had undergone radiotherapy or chemotherapy before, or who had another cancer at the same time, was left out of the study. Pieces of surgical tissue measuring about 1-2.1 cm3 were kept in RNAlater solution and held at -80 degrees C until needed. The library came from multiplex PCR. Sequencing was carried out with an Illumina HiSeq 2500. TCRbeta libraries were built by three rounds of nested PCR using primers (Table S4), following protocols modified from ARM-PCR. PCR products of 200-500 bp were gel-excised and purified with the QIAquick gel extraction kit before sequencing. In the source study's methods: Reads were cleaned using Trimmomatic, were merged into complete CDR3 sequences using FLASH, and were assigned to V(D)J germline segments using MiTCR. Clonal diversity was calculated as the inverse Simpson's index using VDJtools. In-frame sequences without a premature stop codon were defined as productive reads. TCRdb passed the public sequencing reads through fastp at Q25 and MiXCR, retaining productive beta sequences. Each CDR3 protein appears once, grouped with its most common genes and DNA. These V and J calls derive from TCRdb rather than the authors' analysis. The sample records more than 85,000 distinct CDR3 sequences, approximately 82% of which are singletons. The biggest ten clones account for under 45% of the sample.

The TCR comes from a woman in her sixties with non-small cell lung cancer. The sequenced material came from lung tumor tissue.

The CDR3 protein: CVSSQGRGQAETQYF. At the DNA level, the sequence is TGTGTCAGTAGCCAAGGGCGGGGGCAGGCAGAGACCCAGTACTTC. The chain was built from TRBV4-2 and TRBJ2-5, with TRBD2 tentatively as D gene (7 bases match). Looking up the germline V gene yields CDR1 LGHNA and CDR2 YNFKEQ. The CDR3 sequence holds 15 residues, the cysteine and phenylalanine included. Only the CDR3 portion is preserved as DNA: 45 bases, with reading frame beginning at the first base.